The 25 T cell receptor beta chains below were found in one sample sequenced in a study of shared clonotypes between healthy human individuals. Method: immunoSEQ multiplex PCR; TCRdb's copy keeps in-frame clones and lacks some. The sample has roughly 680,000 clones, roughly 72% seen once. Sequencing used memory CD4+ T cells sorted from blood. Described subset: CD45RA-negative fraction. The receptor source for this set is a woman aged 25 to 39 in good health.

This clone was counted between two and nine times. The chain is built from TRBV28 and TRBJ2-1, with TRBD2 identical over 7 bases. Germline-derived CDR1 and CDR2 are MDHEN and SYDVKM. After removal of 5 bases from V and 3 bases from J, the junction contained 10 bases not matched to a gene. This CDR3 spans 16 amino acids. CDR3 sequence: CASSPLPGLLYNEQFF. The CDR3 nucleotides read TGTGCCAGCAGTCCCCTCCCGGGACTACTCTACAATGAGCAGTTCTTC.

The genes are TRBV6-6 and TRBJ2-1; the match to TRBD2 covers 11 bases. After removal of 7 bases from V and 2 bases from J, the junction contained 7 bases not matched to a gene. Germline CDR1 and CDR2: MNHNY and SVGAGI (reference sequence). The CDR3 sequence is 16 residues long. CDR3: CASTATTSGTYNEQFF. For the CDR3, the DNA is TGTGCCAGCACCGCGACGACTAGCGGGACCTACAATGAGCAGTTCTTC.

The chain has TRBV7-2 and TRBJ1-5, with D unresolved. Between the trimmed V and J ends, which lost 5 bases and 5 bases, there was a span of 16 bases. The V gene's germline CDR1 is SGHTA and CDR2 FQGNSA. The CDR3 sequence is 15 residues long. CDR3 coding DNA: TGTGCCAGCAGCCTAGACGGTGGGGTTTATCAGCCCCAGCATTTT. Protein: CASSLDGGVYQPQHF. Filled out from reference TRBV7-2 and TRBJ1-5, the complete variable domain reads GAGVSQSPSNKVTEKGKDVELRCDPISGHTALYWYRQSLGQGLEFLIYFQGNSAPDKSGLPSDRFSAERTGGSVSTLTIQRTQQEDSAVYLCASSLDGGVYQPQHFGDGTRLSIL.

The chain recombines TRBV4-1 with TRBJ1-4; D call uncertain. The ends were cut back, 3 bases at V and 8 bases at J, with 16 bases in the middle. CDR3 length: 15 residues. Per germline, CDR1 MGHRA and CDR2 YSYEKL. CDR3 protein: CASSQALRGGEKLFF. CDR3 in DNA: TGCGCCAGCAGCCAGGCCCTTCGGGGTGGGGAAAAACTGTTTTTT.

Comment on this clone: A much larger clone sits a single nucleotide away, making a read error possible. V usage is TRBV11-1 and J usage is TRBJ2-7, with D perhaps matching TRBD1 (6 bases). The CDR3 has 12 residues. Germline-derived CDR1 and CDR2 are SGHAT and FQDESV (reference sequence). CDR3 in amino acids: CTSSLQGYEQYF. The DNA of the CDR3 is TGTACCAGCAGCTTACAGGGTTACGAGCAGTACTTC.

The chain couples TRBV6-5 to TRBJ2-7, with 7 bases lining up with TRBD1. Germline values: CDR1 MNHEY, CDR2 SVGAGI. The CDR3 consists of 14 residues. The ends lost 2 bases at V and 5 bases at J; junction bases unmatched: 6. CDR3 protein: CASSYQLGTDEQYF. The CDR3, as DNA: TGTGCCAGCAGTTACCAACTAGGGACAGACGAGCAGTACTTC.

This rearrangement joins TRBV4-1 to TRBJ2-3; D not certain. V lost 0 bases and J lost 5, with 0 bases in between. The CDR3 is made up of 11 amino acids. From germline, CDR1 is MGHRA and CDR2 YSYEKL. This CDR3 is CASSQEDTQYF. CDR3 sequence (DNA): TGCGCCAGCAGCCAAGAAGATACGCAGTATTTT.

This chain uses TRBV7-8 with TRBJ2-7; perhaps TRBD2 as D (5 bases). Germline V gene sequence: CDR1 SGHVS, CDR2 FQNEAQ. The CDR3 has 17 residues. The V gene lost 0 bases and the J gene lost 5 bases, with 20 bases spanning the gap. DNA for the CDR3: TGTGCCAGCAGCTTAGCGGCCTCCCGGAGGCTGCAGGACGAGCAGTACTTC. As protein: CASSLAASRRLQDEQYF. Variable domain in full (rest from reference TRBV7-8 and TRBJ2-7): GAGVSQSPRYKVAKRGQDVALRCDPISGHVSLFWYQQALGQGPEFLTYFQNEAQLDKSGLPSDRFFAERPEGSVSTLKIQRTQQEDSAVYLCASSLAASRRLQDEQYFGPGTRLTVT.

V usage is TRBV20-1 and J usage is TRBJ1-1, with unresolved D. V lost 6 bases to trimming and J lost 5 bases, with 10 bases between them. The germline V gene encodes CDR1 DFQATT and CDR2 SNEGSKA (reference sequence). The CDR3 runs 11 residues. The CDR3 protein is CSASLATEAFF. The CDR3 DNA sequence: TGCAGTGCCTCCCTGGCGACTGAAGCTTTCTTT.

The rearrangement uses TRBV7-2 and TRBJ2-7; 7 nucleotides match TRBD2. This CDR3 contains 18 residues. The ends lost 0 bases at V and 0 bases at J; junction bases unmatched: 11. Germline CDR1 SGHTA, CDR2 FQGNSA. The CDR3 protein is CASSLALTSASTSYEQYF. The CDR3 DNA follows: TGTGCCAGCAGCTTAGCGCTCACTAGCGCCTCTACCTCCTACGAGCAGTACTTC.

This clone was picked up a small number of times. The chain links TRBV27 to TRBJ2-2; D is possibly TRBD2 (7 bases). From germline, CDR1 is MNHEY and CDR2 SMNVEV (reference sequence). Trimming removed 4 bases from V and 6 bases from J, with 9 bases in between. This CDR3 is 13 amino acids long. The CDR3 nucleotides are TGTGCCAGCAGTTCGGGGGGCGCCGGGGAGCTGTTTTTT. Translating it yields CASSSGGAGELFF.

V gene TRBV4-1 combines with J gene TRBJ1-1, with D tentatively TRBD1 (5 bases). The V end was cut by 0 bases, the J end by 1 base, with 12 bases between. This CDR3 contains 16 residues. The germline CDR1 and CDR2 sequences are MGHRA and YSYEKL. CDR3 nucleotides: TGCGCCAGCAGCCAAGATCTTTACAGGACGAACACTGAAGCTTTCTTT. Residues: CASSQDLYRTNTEAFF.

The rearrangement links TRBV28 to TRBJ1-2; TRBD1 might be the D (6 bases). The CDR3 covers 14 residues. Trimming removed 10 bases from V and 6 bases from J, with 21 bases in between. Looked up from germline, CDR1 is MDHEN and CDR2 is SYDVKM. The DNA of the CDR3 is TGTGCCACCAGATACCCTCAGGGGTTCAATGGCTACACCTTC. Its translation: CATRYPQGFNGYTF.

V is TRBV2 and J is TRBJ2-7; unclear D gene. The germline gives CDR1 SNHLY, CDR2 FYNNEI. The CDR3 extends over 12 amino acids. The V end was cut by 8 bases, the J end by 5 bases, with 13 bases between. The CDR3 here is CASGRDLHEQYF. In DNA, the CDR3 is TGTGCCAGCGGGCGTGACTTACACGAGCAGTACTTC.

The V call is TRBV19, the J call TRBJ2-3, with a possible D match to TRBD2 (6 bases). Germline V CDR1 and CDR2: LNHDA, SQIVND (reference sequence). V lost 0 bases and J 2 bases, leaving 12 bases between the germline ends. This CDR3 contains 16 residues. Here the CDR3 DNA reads TGTGCCAGTAGTATAGACCACCGGGAGAACACAGATACGCAGTATTTT. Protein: CASSIDHRENTDTQYF.

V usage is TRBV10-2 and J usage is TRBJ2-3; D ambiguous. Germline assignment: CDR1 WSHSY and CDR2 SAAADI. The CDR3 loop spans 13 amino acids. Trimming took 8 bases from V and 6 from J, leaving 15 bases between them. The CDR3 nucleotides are TGCGCCAGCTCAAGGGTACAACGGGATACGCAGTATTTT. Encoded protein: CASSRVQRDTQYF.

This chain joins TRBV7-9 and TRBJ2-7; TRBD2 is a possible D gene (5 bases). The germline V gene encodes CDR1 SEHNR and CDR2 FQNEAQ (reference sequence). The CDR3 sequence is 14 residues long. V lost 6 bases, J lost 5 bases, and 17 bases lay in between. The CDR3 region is CASSPSRGMNEQYF. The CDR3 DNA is TGTGCCAGCAGTCCGAGCCGGGGAATGAACGAGCAGTACTTC.

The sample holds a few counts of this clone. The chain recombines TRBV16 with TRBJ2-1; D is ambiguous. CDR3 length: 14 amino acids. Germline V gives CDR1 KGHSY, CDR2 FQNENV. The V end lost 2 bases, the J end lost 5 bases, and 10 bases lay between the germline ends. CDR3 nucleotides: TGTGCCAGCAGCCAACGGAATTCTAACAATGAGCAGTTCTTC. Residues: CASSQRNSNNEQFF.

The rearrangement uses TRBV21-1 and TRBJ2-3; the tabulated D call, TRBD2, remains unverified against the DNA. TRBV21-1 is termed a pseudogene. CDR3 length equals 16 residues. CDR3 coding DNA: TGTGCCAGCAGCCCTAGTCGAGTTCCTTGTGCAGATACGCAGTATTTT. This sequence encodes CASSPSRVPCADTQYF.

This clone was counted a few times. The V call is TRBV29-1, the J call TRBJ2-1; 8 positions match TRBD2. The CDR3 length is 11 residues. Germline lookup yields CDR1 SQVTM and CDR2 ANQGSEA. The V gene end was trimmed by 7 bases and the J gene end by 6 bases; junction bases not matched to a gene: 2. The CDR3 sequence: CSAGGFNEQFF. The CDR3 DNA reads TGCAGCGCGGGAGGGTTCAATGAGCAGTTCTTC.

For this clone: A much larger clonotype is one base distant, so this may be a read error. CDR3 amino acids: CASSSRYGYTF. CDR3 DNA: TGTGCCAGCAGCTCTAGGTATGGCTACACCTTC. The genes are TRBV7-2 and TRBJ1-2; no clear D. Trimming took 4 bases from V and 5 from J, leaving 5 bases between them. Germline-derived CDR1 and CDR2 are SGHTA and FQGNSA. This CDR3 is built from 11 residues.

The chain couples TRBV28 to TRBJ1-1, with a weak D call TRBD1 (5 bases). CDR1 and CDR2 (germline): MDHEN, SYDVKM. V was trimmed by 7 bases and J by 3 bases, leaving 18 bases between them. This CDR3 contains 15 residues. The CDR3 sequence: CASTRVGLFDTEAFF. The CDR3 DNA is TGTGCCAGCACCAGGGTTGGTCTGTTTGACACTGAAGCTTTCTTT.

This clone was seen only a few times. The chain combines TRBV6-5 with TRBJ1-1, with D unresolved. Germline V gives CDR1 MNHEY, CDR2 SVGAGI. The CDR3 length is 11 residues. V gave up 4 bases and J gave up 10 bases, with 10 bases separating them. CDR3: CASSSTRTAFF. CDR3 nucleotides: TGTGCCAGCAGTTCCACAAGAACAGCTTTCTTT.

This CDR3 reads CASRAARGNYGYTF. The CDR3 DNA reads TGTGCCAGCAGGGCGGCACGGGGGAACTATGGCTACACCTTC. The chain combines TRBV28 with TRBJ1-2, with TRBD1 as a possible D gene (5 bases). The CDR3 is 14 amino acids. Trimming shortened V by 6 bases and J by 2 bases, and 13 bases separated the two germline ends. Germline lookup yields CDR1 MDHEN and CDR2 SYDVKM.

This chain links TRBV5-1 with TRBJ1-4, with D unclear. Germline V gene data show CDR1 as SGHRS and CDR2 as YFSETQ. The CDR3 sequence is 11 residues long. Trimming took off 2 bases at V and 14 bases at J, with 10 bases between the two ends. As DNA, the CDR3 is TGCGCCAGCAGCTTACACCTCGACCTGTTTTTT. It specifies CASSLHLDLFF.